This T cell receptor beta chain was sequenced for a study of blood T cell repertoires in COVID-19. V was clipped by 4 bases and J by 0 bases; unmatched bases: 5. The CDR3 is made up of 15 amino acids. CDR1 is SGHRS, CDR2 YFSETQ, per germline. Methods used by the authors: Reference gene primers were amplified, and this amplification served to estimate nucleated cell counts. Measured with immunoSEQ multiplex PCR; TCRdb has only the in-frame clones, and not every one. Clone size and the V and J calls come from that table; the DNA yielded D and trimming. The table records some 99,000 clones, approximately 90% of them present only once.

Source material: peripheral blood. The clonotype was recovered from a human donor in a cohort sampled during active COVID-19. This chain uses TRBV5-1 with TRBJ2-7, with TRBD2 matching 9 bases. For the CDR3, the DNA is TGCGCCAGCAGCCCCCAGACTAGCGGCTCCTACGAGCAGTACTTC. Amino acids: CASSPQTSGSYEQYF.